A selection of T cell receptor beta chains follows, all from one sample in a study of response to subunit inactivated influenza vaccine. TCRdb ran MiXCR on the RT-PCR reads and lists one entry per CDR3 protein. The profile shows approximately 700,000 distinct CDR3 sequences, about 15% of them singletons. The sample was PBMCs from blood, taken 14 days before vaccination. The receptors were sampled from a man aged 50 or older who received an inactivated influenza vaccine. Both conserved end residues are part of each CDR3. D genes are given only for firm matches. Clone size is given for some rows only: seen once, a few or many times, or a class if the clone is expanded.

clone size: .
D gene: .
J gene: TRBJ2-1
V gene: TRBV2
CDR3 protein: CASSEVGAGAYNEQFF
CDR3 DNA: TGTGCCAGCAGTGAAGTTGGTGCGGGCGCCTACAATGAGCAGTTCTTC

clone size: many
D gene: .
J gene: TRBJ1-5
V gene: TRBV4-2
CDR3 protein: CASSQERGWQPQHF
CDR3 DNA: TGTGCCAGCAGCCAAGAAAGAGGCTGGCAGCCCCAGCATTTT

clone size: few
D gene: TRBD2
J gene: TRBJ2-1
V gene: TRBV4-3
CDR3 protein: CASSPLGLGYNEQFF
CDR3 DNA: TGCGCCAGCAGCCCCCTGGGACTAGGTTACAATGAGCAGTTCTTC

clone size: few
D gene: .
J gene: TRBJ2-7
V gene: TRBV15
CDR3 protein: CATSRDWREWYEQYF
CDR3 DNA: TGTGCCACCAGCAGAGATTGGAGGGAGTGGTACGAGCAGTACTTC

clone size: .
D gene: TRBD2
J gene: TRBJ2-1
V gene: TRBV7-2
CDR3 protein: CASSSYSGAVYNEQFF
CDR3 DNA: TGTGCCAGCAGCTCGTATAGCGGGGCCGTCTACAATGAGCAGTTCTTC

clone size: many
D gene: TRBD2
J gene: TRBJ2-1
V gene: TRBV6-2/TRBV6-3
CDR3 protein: CASSYAGTSFHEQFF
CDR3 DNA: TGTGCCAGCAGTTACGCCGGGACTAGCTTTCATGAGCAGTTCTTC

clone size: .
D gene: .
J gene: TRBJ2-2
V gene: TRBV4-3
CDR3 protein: CASSPQTGTTGELFF
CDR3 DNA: TGCGCCAGCAGCCCTCAAACAGGGACCACCGGGGAGCTGTTTTTT

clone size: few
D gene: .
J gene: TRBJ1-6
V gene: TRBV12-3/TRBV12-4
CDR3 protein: CASSPFGQHSPLHF
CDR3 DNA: TGTGCCAGCAGTCCCTTCGGACAGCATTCACCCCTCCACTTT

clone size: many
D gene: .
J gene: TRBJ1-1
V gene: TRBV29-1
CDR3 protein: CSVGGAPATEAFF
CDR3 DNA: TGCAGCGTGGGAGGGGCACCCGCAACTGAAGCTTTCTTT

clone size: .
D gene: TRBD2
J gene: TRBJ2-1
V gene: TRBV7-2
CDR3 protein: CASSPRTRGDEQFF
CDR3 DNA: TGTGCCAGCAGCCCCAGGACTAGAGGCGATGAGCAGTTCTTC

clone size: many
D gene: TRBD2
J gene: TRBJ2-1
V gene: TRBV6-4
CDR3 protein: CASNPTSGGPYNEQFF
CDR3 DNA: TGTGCCAGCAATCCGACTAGCGGGGGCCCTTACAATGAGCAGTTCTTC

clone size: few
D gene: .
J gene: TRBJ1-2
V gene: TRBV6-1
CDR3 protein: CASRARGNNYGYTF
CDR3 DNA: TGTGCCAGCAGGGCCAGGGGTAATAACTATGGCTACACCTTC

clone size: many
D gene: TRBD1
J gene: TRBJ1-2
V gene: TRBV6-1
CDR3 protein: CASRKTGGDGYTF
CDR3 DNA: TGTGCCAGCAGAAAGACAGGGGGCGATGGCTACACCTTC

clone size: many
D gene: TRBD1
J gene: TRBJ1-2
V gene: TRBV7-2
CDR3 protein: CASSNTRTGGTYGYTF
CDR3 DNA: TGTGCCAGCAGCAACACCCGGACAGGGGGAACCTATGGCTACACCTTC

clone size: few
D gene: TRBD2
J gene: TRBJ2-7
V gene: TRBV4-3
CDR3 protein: CASSQDLGRGSSYEQYF
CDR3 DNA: TGCGCCAGCAGCCAAGATCTGGGGCGGGGGTCCTCCTACGAGCAGTACTTC

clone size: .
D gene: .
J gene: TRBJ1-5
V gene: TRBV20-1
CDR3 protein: CSAGEGGHLSNQPQHF
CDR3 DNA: TGCAGTGCTGGGGAGGGGGGACACCTTAGCAATCAGCCCCAGCATTTT

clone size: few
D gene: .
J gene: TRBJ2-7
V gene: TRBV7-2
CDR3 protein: CASSYDRDTYEQYF
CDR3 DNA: TGTGCCAGCAGCTACGACCGGGACACTTACGAGCAGTACTTC

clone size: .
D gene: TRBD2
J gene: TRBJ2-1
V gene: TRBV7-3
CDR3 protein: CASSRTGTSGRGEQFF
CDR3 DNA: TGTGCCAGCAGCCGAACCGGGACTAGCGGGAGAGGTGAGCAGTTCTTC

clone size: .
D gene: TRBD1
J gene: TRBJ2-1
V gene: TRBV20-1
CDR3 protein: CSARDRDSFYNEQFF
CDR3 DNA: TGCAGTGCTAGAGATCGGGACAGCTTCTACAATGAGCAGTTCTTC

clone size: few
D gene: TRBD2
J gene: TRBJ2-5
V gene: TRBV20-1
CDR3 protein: CSARDFLLAGLETQYF
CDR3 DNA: TGCAGTGCTAGAGATTTCTTGCTAGCGGGTTTAGAGACCCAGTACTTC

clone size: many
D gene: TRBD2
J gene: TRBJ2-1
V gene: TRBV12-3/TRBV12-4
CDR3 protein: CASTPGTSLNNEQFF
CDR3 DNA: TGTGCCAGCACACCCGGGACTAGCTTAAACAATGAGCAGTTCTTC

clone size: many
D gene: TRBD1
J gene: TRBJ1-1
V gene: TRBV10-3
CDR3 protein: CAISEDRGNTEAFF
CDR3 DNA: TGTGCCATCAGTGAGGACAGGGGAAACACTGAAGCTTTCTTT

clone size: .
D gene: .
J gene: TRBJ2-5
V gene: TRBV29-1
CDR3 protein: CSVEDGKTLNKETQYF
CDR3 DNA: TGCAGCGTTGAAGATGGGAAGACACTTAACAAAGAGACCCAGTACTTC

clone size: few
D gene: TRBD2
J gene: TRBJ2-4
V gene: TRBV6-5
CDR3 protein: CASSYLGTASGLAKNIQYF
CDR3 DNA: TGTGCCAGCAGTTACCTGGGAACGGCTAGCGGGCTAGCCAAAAACATTCAGTACTTC

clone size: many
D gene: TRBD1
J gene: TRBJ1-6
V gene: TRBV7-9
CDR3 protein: CASSPGTDLWNSPLHF
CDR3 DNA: TGTGCCAGCAGTCCAGGGACAGACCTATGGAATTCACCCCTCCACTTT

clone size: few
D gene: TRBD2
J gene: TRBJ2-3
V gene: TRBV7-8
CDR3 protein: CASSFHGLAAYTDTQYF
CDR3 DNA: TGTGCCAGCAGCTTCCACGGACTAGCGGCCTACACAGATACGCAGTATTTT

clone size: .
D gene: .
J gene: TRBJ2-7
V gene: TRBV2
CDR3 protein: CASSEALSEQYF
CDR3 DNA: TGTGCCAGCAGTGAAGCGCTAAGCGAGCAGTACTTC

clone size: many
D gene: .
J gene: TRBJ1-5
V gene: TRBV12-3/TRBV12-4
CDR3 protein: CASSLTGTLNQPQHF
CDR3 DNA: TGTGCCAGCAGTTTAACTGGGACCTTGAATCAGCCCCAGCATTTT

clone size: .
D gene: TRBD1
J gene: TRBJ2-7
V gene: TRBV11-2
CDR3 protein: CASSLEVTQGSSSYEQYF
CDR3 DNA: TGTGCCAGCAGCTTAGAGGTAACACAGGGGAGTAGTTCCTACGAGCAGTACTTC

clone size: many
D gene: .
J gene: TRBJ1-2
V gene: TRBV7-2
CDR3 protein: CASSLEFVGYTF
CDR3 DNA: TGTGCCAGCAGCTTAGAATTCGTCGGCTACACCTTC

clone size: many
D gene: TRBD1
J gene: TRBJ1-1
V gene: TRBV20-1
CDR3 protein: CSATQGGNTEAFF
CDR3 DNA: TGCAGTGCTACACAGGGGGGAAACACTGAAGCTTTCTTT

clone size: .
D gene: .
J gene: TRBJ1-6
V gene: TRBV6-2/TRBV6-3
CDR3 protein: CASRDRTASSPLHF
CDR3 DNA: TGTGCCAGCAGGGATCGGACAGCGAGTTCACCCCTCCACTTT

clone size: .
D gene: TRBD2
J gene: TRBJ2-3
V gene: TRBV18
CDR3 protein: CASSPRRGEYGSTQYF
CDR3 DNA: TGTGCCAGCTCACCACGGCGGGGGGAATATGGCAGTACGCAGTATTTT

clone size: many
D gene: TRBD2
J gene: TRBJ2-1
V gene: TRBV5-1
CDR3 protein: CASSSLGRPLAGLNEQFF
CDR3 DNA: TGCGCCAGCAGCTCCCTCGGCCGCCCATTAGCGGGGCTGAATGAGCAGTTCTTC

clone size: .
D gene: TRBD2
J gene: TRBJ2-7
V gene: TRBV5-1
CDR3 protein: CASSHRLAGGYEQYF
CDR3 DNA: TGCGCCAGCAGCCACCGACTAGCGGGGGGGTACGAGCAGTACTTC

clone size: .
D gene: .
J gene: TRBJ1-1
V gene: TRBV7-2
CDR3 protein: CASSQGRFEAFF
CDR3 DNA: TGTGCCAGCAGTCAGGGACGCTTCGAAGCTTTCTTT

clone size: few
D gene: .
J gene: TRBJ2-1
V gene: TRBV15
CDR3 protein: CATSRALWNEQFF
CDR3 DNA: TGTGCCACCAGCAGAGCCCTGTGGAATGAGCAGTTCTTC

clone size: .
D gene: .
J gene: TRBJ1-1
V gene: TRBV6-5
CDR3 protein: CASSYGRGVEAFF
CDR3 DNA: TGTGCCAGCAGTTACGGGCGCGGGGTCGAAGCTTTCTTT

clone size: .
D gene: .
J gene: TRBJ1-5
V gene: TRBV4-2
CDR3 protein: CASSQEPDQPQHF
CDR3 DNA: TGTGCCAGCAGCCAAGAACCGGATCAGCCCCAGCATTTT

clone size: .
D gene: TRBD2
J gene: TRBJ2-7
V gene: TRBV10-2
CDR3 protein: CASNIAGGEYEQYF
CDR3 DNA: TGCGCCAGCAACATAGCGGGAGGAGAGTACGAGCAGTACTTC

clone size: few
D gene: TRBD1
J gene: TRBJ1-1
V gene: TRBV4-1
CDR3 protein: CASSEIQGYGTEAFF
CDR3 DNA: TGCGCCAGCAGCGAAATACAGGGGTACGGCACTGAAGCTTTCTTT

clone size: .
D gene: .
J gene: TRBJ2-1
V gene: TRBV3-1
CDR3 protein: CASSHSHEQFF
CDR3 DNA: TGTGCCAGCAGCCATTCGCATGAGCAGTTCTTC

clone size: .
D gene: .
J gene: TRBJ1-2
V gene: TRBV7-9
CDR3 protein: CASSPSGQKRFGYTF
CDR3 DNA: TGTGCCAGCAGCCCTTCCGGACAGAAACGGTTTGGCTACACCTTC

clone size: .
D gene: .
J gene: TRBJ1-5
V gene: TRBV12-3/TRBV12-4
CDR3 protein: CASSSRGRNQPQHF
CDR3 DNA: TGTGCCAGCAGTTCCCGGGGGCGTAATCAGCCCCAGCATTTT

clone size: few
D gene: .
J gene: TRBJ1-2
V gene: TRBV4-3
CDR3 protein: CASSQEWQTNYGYTF
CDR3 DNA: TGCGCCAGCAGCCAAGAGTGGCAGACCAACTATGGCTACACCTTC

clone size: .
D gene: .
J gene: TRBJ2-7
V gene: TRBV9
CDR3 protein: CASSVGVGGEQYF
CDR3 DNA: TGTGCCAGCAGCGTAGGGGTCGGAGGCGAGCAGTACTTC

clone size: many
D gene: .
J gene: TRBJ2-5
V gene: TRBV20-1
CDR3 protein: CSASGLTYQETQYF
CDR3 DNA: TGCAGTGCTAGCGGACTAACGTACCAAGAGACCCAGTACTTC

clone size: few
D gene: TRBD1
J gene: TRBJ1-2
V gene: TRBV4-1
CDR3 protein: CASSPKTGQGYTF
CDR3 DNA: TGCGCCAGCAGCCCTAAGACAGGGCAGGGCTACACCTTC

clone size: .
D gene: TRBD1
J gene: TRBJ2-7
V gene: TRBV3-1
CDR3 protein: CASSHTGTGPYEQYF
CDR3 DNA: TGTGCCAGCAGCCACACCGGGACAGGCCCCTACGAGCAGTACTTC

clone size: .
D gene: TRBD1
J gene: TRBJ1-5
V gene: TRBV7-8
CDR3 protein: CASSQNRGLGNQPQHF
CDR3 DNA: TGTGCCAGCAGCCAGAACAGGGGATTGGGCAATCAGCCCCAGCATTTT

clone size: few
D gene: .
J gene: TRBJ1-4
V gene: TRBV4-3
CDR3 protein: CASSQDLGVEKLFF
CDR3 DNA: TGCGCCAGCAGCCAAGATCTCGGGGTAGAAAAACTGTTTTTT

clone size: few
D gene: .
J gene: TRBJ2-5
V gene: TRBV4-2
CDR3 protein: CASSQGTLARRGEETQYF
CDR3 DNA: TGTGCCAGCAGCCAAGGGACTTTAGCGAGGAGGGGAGAAGAGACCCAGTACTTC

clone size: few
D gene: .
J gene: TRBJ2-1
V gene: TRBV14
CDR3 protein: CASSPRDIIHEQFF
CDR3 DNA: TGTGCCAGCAGCCCCAGGGATATTATTCATGAGCAGTTCTTC

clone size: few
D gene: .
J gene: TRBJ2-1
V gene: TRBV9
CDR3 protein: CASSVEKISEQFF
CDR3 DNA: TGTGCCAGCAGCGTTGAGAAAATCAGTGAGCAGTTCTTC

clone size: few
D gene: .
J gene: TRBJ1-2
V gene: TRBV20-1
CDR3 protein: CSAYGDGGYTF
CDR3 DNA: TGCAGTGCTTACGGAGACGGCGGCTACACCTTC

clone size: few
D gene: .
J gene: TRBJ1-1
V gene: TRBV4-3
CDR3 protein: CASSQGPVNTEAFF
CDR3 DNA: TGCGCCAGCAGCCAAGGTCCGGTTAACACTGAAGCTTTCTTT

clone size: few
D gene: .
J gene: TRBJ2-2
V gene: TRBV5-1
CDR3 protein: CASRPTDTGELFF
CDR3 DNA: TGCGCCAGCAGGCCGACCGATACCGGGGAGCTGTTTTTT

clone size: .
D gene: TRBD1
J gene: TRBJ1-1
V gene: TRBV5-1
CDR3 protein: CASSLGQGAFAEAFF
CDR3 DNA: TGCGCCAGCAGCTTGGGACAGGGGGCGTTCGCTGAAGCTTTCTTT

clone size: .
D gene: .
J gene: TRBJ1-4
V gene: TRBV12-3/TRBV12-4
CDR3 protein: CASSLQNNEKLFF
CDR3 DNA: TGTGCCAGCAGCCTACAGAATAATGAAAAACTGTTTTTT

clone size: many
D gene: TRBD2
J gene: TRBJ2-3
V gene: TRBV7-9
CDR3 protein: CASSSGLAGGSTDTQYF
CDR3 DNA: TGTGCCAGCAGCTCGGGACTAGCGGGAGGGAGCACAGATACGCAGTATTTT